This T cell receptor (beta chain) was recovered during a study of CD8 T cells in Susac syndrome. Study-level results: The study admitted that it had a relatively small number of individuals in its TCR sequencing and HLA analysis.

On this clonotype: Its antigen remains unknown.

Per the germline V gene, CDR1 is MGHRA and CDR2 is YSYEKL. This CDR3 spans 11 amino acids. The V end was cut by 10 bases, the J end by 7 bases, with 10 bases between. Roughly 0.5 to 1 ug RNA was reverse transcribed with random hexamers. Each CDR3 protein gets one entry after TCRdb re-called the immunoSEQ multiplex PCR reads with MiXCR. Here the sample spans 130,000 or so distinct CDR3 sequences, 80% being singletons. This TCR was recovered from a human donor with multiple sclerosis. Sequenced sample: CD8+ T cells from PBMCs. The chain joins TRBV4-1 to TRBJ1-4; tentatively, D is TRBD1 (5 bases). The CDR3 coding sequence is TGCGCCACATCAGGGAGTGAAAAACTGTTTTTT. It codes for CATSGSEKLFF.